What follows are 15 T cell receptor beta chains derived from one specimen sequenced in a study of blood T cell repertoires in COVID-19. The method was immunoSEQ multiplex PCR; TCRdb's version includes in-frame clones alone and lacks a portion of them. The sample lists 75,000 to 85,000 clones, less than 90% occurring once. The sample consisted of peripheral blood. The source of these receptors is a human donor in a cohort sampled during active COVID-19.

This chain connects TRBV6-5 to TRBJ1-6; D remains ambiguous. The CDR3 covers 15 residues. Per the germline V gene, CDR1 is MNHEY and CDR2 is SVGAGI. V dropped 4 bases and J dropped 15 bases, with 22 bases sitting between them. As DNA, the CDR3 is TGTGCCAGCAGTTCTAACGGTAATTCACCCCGTAGCCTCCACTTT. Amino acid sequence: CASSSNGNSPRSLHF.

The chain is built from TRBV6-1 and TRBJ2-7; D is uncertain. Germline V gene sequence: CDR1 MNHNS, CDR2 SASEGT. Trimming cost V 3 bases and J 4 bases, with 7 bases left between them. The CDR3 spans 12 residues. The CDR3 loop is CASSEAPYEQYF. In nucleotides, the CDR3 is TGTGCCAGCAGTGAGGCCCCGTACGAGCAGTACTTC.

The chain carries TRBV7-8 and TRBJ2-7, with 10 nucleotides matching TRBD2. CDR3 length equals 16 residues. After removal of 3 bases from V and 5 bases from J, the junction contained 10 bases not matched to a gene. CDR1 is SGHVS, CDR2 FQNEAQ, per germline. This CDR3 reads CASSLSSGTSVDEQYF. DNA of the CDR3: TGTGCCAGCAGCTTGTCCTCCGGGACTAGCGTCGACGAGCAGTACTTC.

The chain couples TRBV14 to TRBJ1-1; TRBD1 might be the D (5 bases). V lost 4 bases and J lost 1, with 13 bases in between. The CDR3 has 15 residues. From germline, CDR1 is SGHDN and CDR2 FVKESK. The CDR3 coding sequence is TGTGCCAGCAGCCTGGGGCTTCTGCCGAACACTGAAGCTTTCTTT. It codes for CASSLGLLPNTEAFF.

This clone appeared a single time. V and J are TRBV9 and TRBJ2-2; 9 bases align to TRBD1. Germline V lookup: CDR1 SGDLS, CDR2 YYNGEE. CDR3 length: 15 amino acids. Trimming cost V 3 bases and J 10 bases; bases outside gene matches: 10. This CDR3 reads CASSGGTGLVEELFF. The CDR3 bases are TGTGCCAGCAGCGGCGGGACAGGGTTGGTCGAGGAGCTGTTTTTT. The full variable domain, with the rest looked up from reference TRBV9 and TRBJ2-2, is DSGVTQTPKHLITATGQRVTLRCSPRSGDLSVYWYQQSLDQGLQFLIQYYNGEERAKGNILERFSAQQFPDLHSELNLSSLELGDSALYFCASSGGTGLVEELFFGEGSRLTVL.

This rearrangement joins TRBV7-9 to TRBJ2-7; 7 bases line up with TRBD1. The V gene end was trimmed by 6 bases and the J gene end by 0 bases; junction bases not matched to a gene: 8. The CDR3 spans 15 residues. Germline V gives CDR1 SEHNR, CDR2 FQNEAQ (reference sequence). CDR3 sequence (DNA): TGTGCCAGCAGATTCGACGGGACAGCCTCCTACGAGCAGTACTTC. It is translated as CASRFDGTASYEQYF. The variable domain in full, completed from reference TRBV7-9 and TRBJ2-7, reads DTGVSQNPRHKITKRGQNVTFRCDPISEHNRLYWYRQTLGQGPEFLTYFQNEAQLEKSRLLSDRFSAERPKGSFSTLEIQRTEQGDSAMYLCASRFDGTASYEQYFGPGTRLTVT.

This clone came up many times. In DNA, the CDR3 is TGTGCCAGCAACCGGGACAGGTTCCCCTCTGGGGCCAACGTCCTGACTTTC. Residues: CASNRDRFPSGANVLTF. The V and J genes are TRBV27 and TRBJ2-6; 8 nucleotides line up with TRBD1. The CDR3 consists of 17 residues. V lost 7 bases to trimming and J lost 0 bases; unmatched junction nucleotides: 8. CDR1 is MNHEY and CDR2 is SMNVEV in the germline V gene (reference sequence). The full variable domain, completed using reference TRBV27 and TRBJ2-6, is EAQVTQNPRYLITVTGKKLTVTCSQNMNHEYMSWYRQDPGLGLRQIYYSMNVEVTDKGDVPEGYKVSRKEKRNFPLILESPSPNQTSLYFCASNRDRFPSGANVLTFGAGSRLTVL.

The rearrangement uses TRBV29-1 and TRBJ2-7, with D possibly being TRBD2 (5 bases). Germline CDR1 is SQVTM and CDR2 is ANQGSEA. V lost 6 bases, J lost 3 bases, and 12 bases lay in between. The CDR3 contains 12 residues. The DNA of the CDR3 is TGCAGCGTCGCCTCCGGGAACTACGAGCAGTACTTC. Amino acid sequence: CSVASGNYEQYF.

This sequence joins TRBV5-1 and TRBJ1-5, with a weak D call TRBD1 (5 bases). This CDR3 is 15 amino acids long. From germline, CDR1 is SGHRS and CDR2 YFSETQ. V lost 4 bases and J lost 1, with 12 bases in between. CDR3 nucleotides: TGCGCCAGCAGCCCGGGGGACGGGAGCAATCAGCCCCAGCATTTT. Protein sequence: CASSPGDGSNQPQHF.

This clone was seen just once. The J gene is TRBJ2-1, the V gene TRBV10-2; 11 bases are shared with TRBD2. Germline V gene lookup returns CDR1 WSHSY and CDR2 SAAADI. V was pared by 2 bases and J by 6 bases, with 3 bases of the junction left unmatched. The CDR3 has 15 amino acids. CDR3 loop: CASSEGLAGGNEQFF. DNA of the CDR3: TGCGCCAGCAGTGAGGGACTAGCGGGTGGCAATGAGCAGTTCTTC.

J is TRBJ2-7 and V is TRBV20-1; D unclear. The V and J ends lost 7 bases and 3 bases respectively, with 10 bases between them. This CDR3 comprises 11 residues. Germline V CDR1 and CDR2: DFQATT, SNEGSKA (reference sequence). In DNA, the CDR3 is TGCAGTGTTCCAACTTACTACGAGCAGTACTTC. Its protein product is CSVPTYYEQYF.

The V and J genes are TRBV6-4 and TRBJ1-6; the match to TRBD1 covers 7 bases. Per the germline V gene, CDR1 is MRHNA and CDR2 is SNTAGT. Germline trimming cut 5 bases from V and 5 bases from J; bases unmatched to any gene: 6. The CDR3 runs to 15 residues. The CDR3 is CASSWRTGNNSPLHF. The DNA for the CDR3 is TGTGCCAGCAGTTGGCGGACAGGAAATAATTCACCCCTCCACTTT.

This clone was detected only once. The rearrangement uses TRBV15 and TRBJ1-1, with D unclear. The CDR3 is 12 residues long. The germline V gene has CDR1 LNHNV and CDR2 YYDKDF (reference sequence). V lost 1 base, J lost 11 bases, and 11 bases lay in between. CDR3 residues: CATSRVREAAFF. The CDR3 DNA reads TGTGCCACCAGCAGAGTCCGGGAGGCGGCTTTCTTT. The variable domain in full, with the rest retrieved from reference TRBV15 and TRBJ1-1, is DAMVIQNPRYQVTQFGKPVTLSCSQTLNHNVMYWYQQKSSQAPKLLFHYYDKDFNNEADTPDNFQSRRPNTSFCFLDIRSPGLGDTAMYLCATSRVREAAFFGQGTRLTVV.

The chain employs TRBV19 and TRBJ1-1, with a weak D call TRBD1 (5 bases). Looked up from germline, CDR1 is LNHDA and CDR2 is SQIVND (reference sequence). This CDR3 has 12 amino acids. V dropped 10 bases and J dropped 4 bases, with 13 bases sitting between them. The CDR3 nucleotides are TGTGCCACCTCTTGGGGGGGCACTGAAGCTTTCTTT. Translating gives CATSWGGTEAFF.

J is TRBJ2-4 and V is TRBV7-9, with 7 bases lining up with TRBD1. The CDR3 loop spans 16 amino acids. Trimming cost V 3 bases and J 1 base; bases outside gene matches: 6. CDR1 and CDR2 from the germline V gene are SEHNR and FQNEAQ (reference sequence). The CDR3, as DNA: TGTGCCAGCAGCTTGATTGACAGGGAGGCCAAAAACATTCAGTACTTC. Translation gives CASSLIDREAKNIQYF.